This T cell receptor (beta chain) appears in the sequencing data of a study of blood T cell repertoires in COVID-19. The V segment lost 1 base and the J segment 6 bases; nucleotides outside the gene matches: 10. CDR3 size: 17 residues. Germline assignment: CDR1 SGHTA and CDR2 FQGTGA. The method was immunoSEQ multiplex PCR; TCRdb's version includes in-frame clones alone and lacks a portion of them. The sample has roughly 180,000 clones; approximately 85% are singletons. This clone was detected only a few times. V is TRBV7-3 and J is TRBJ2-3; 10 nucleotides align to TRBD2. The sample comprised peripheral blood. The sequence was obtained from a man aged 55 to 70 who had recovered from COVID-19. In nucleotides, the CDR3 is TGTGCCAGCAGCTTAAGGTCGCGAGCGGGGGGGACGGATACGCAGTATTTT. Amino acids: CASSLRSRAGGTDTQYF.